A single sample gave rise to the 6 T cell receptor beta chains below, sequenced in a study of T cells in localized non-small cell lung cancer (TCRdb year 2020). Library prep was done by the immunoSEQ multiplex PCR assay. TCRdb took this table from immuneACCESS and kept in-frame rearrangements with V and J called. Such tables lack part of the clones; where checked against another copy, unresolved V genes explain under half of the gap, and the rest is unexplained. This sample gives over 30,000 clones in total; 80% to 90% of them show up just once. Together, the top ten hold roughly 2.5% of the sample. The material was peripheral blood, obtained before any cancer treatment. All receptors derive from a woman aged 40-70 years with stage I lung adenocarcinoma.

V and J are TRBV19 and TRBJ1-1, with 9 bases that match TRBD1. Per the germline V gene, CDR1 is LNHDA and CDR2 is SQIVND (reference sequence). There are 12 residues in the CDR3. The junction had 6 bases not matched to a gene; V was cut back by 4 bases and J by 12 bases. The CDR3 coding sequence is TGTGCCAGTAGTACCGGACAGGGGAAACCTTTCTTT. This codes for CASSTGQGKPFF. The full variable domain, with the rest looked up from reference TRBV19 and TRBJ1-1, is DGGITQSPKYLFRKEGQNVTLSCEQNLNHDAMYWYRQDPGQGLRLIYYSQIVNDFQKGDIAEGYSVSREKKESFPLTVTSAQKNPTAFYLCASSTGQGKPFFGQGTRLTVV.

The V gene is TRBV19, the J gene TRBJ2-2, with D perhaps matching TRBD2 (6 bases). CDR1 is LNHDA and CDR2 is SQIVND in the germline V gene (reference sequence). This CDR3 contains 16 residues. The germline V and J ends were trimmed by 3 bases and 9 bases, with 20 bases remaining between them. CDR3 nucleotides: TGTGCCAGTAGTATGGGGCAGGGAGGTAGGGCATGGGAGCTGTTTTTT. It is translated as CASSMGQGGRAWELFF.

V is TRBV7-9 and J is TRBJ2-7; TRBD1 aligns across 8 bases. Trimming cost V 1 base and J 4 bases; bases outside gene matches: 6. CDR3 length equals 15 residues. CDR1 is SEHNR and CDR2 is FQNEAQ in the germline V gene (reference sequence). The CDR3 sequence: CASSLGAGGFYEQYF. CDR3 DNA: TGTGCCAGCAGCTTAGGGGCAGGGGGCTTTTACGAGCAGTACTTC. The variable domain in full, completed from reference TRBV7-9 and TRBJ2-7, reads DTGVSQNPRHKITKRGQNVTFRCDPISEHNRLYWYRQTLGQGPEFLTYFQNEAQLEKSRLLSDRFSAERPKGSFSTLEIQRTEQGDSAMYLCASSLGAGGFYEQYFGPGTRLTVT.

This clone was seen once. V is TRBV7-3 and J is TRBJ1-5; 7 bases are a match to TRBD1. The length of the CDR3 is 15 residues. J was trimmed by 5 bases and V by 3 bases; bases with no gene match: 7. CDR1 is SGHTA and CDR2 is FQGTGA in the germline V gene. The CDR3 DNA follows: TGTGCCAGCAGCTTCGGACAGGCCCTCCATCAGCCCCAGCATTTT. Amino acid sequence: CASSFGQALHQPQHF.

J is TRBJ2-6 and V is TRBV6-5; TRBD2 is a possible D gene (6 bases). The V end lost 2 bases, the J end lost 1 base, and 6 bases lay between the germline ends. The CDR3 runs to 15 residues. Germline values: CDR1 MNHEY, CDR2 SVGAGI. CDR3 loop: CASSYGGSGANVLTF. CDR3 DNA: TGTGCCAGCAGTTACGGGGGGTCTGGGGCCAACGTCCTGACTTTC.

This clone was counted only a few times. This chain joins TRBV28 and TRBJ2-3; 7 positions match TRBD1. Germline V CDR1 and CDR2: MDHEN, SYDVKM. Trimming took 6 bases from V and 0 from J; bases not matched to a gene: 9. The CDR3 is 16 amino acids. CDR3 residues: CASSPTGTASTDTQYF. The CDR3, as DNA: TGTGCCAGCAGCCCAACAGGGACAGCTAGCACAGATACGCAGTATTTT.